This T cell receptor beta chain derives from a study of technical replicates of blood from several donors. Profiling relied on immunoSEQ multiplex PCR, and the TCRdb table lists in-frame clones only, not all of them. The sample has some 80,000 clones, roughly 77% seen once; the top ten hold around 3.9%. The V and J ends lost 1 base and 7 bases, in that order; junction bases with no gene match: 8. In germline, CDR1 is SGHRS, CDR2 YFSETQ. The CDR3 is 15 residues long. This TCR was recovered from a human donor in good health. Some clones in this sample may be carry-over from other donors' samples. Sequencing input: PBMCs. V and J are TRBV5-1 and TRBJ1-1, with 9 bases that match TRBD1. CDR3 DNA sequence: TGCGCCAGCAGCTTGAATTCGGGACAGGGAGGTGAAGCTTTCTTT. It encodes CASSLNSGQGGEAFF. Together with reference TRBV5-1 and TRBJ1-1, the CDR3 gives the full variable domain: KAGVTQTPRYLIKTRGQQVTLSCSPISGHRSVSWYQQTPGQGLQFLFEYFSETQRNKGNFPGRFSGRQFSNSRSEMNVSTLELGDSALYLCASSLNSGQGGEAFFGQGTRLTVV.